This T cell receptor beta chain was documented in a study of post-analysis software for immune sequencing data. The germline V gene encodes CDR1 LGHNA and CDR2 YSLEER. V was shortened by 1 base and J by 2 bases, with 18 bases between the two germline ends. CDR3 length: 17 residues. The TCR beta cDNA libraries contained unique molecular identifiers. Researchers reported 400,000 to 600,000 cDNA molecules coming from around 1 to 9.1 million T cells. TCRdb reprocessed the PCR reads with MiXCR, giving one entry per CDR3 protein. This sample has hundreds of thousands of distinct CDR3 sequences, with just under 30% found just once. Comment on this clonotype: Antigen specificity is unknown.

General study results and limits: Patients carried a handful of TRBV segments more frequently than controls did, and TRBV5-6, TRBV5-1 and TRBV20-1 were among them.

V usage is TRBV4-3 and J usage is TRBJ2-7, with D tentatively TRBD1 (5 bases). This TCR was sampled from a girl aged 5-17 years with multiple sclerosis. Sequences were obtained from blood. The CDR3 DNA follows: TGCGCCAGCAGCCAAGTAGGTGGGCAGGGAAGTCCCTACGAGCAGTACTTC. It translates to CASSQVGGQGSPYEQYF.